The 6 T cell receptor beta chains given below trace back to one sample, sequenced in a study of CD8+ T cells in alopecia areata. CD4+ cells obtained from a few patients were subjected to sorting into CD25+CD127- cells. Following extraction, RNA underwent reverse transcription to cDNA, which served as the sequencing template. The assay was immunoSEQ multiplex PCR, and TCRdb's table has in-frame clones only and misses some. The data hold 35,000 or so clones, with more than 50% observed a single time. The sample was CD4+ Tregs sorted from blood. These receptors were obtained from a human donor with alopecia areata.

V usage is TRBV6-6 and J usage is TRBJ2-5; possible D gene TRBD1, 5 bases. Trimming shortened V by 7 bases and J by 6 bases, and 15 bases separated the two germline ends. The CDR3 sequence is 13 residues long. CDR1 is MNHNY and CDR2 is SVGAGI in the germline V gene (reference sequence). CDR3 amino acids: CASTSRVHKTQYF. The CDR3 DNA sequence: TGTGCCAGCACCTCCAGGGTACACAAGACCCAGTACTTC.

This clone was recorded a few times. This rearrangement joins TRBV6-5 to TRBJ1-6, with D hard to call. Germline CDR1 reads MNHEY; CDR2 reads SVGAGI. CDR3 size: 15 residues. Trimming shortened V by 0 bases and J by 8 bases, and 11 bases separated the two germline ends. CDR3: CASSYSQGNYSPLHF. The CDR3 DNA sequence: TGTGCCAGCAGTTACTCGCAAGGGAATTATTCACCCCTCCACTTT.

This clone was found a few times. The chain uses TRBV7-3 and TRBJ1-2; 7 positions match TRBD1. Losses at the gene ends were 5 bases for V and 7 bases for J; bases not matched to a gene: 10. Germline V gene data show CDR1 as SGHTA and CDR2 as FQGTGA. The length of the CDR3 is 14 residues. CDR3 in amino acids: CASSPQDRTLGYTF. CDR3 DNA sequence: TGTGCCAGCAGCCCCCAGGACAGGACCCTTGGCTACACCTTC.

The chain employs TRBV20-1 and TRBJ2-7; unclear D gene. CDR1 is DFQATT, CDR2 SNEGSKA, per germline (reference sequence). V was shortened by 1 base and J by 3 bases, with 4 bases between the two germline ends. The length of the CDR3 is 11 residues. The CDR3 sequence is CSARADYEQYF. The CDR3 nucleotides read TGCAGTGCTAGAGCAGACTACGAGCAGTACTTC.

Notes on this clone: The junction departs from the called germline gene at one end, perhaps through a read error. This chain uses TRBV5-6 with TRBJ2-2; weak D call: TRBD1 (5 bases). The CDR3 runs 14 residues. CDR1 is SGHDT, CDR2 YYEEEE, per germline. The CDR3 spells CASSLGPNTGELFF. The CDR3 DNA reads as TGTGCCAGCAGTTTGGGGCCGAACACCGGGGAGCTGTTTTTT.

The chain joins TRBV5-6 to TRBJ2-7; TRBD2 agrees at 10 bases. CDR1 is SGHDT, CDR2 YYEEEE, per germline. The CDR3 extends over 16 amino acids. V gave up 2 bases and J gave up 0 bases; unmatched junction bases: 5. The chain's CDR3 is CASSFGLAVLSYEQYF. DNA for the CDR3: TGTGCCAGCAGCTTTGGACTAGCGGTCCTCTCCTACGAGCAGTACTTC.